One and the same sample provided the 24 T cell receptor beta chains below, sequenced in a study of molecular identifiers for immune sequencing clone quantification. TCRdb reprocessed the PCR reads with MiXCR, giving one entry per CDR3 protein. Among roughly 630,000 distinct CDR3 sequences listed, roughly 25% were seen once. The specimen sequenced was naive CD8+ T cells from blood, with Jurkat cell RNA spiked in. Subset of the sample: FACS-sorted CD8+CD4-CCR7+CD45RA+ naive T cells. The receptors come from a human donor in good health. Some libraries in this study had Jurkat cell RNA spiked in.

Points on this clonotype: The junction shows a germline mismatch at one end, possibly a read error. The J gene is TRBJ2-7, the V gene TRBV7-9, with TRBD2 identical over 11 bases. The CDR3 length is 15 residues. The germline gives CDR1 SEHNR, CDR2 FQNEAQ (reference sequence). The CDR3 is CASSSGLAAPYERYF. The CDR3 nucleotides are TGTGCCAGCAGCTCGGGACTAGCGGCACCCTACGAGCGGTACTTC.

Worth noting for this clonotype: One end of the junction fails to match germline, which may point to a read error. The chain couples TRBV27 to TRBJ2-7; perhaps TRBD1 as D (6 bases). There are 14 residues in the CDR3. Germline V lookup: CDR1 MNHEY, CDR2 SMNVEV (reference sequence). The CDR3 bases are TGTGCCAGCAGTTTAGGGGGCACAACCTACGAGCGGTACTTC. Amino acid sequence: CASSLGGTTYERYF.

As regards this clonotype: Its ends do not fully match the called genes, so a read error is possible. In nucleotides, the CDR3 is TGTGCCAGTAGTATCCCCCCCTCTGGGGCCAGCGTCCTGACTTTC. Translation gives CASSIPPSGASVLTF. The chain combines TRBV19 with TRBJ2-6; D is perhaps TRBD1 (5 bases). CDR1 and CDR2 (germline): LNHDA, SQIVND (reference sequence). The CDR3 sequence is 15 residues long.

This clonotype was detected ten times or more. V gene TRBV28 combines with J gene TRBJ2-7, with D possibly matching TRBD1 (5 bases). Germline loops: CDR1 MDHEN, CDR2 SYDVKM. V lost 6 bases to trimming and J lost 6 bases, with 15 bases between them. This CDR3 is 13 amino acids long. The CDR3 nucleotides are TGTGCCAGCAGCTTTACTGACAGATCCGAGCAGTACTTC. Translating gives CASSFTDRSEQYF.

V usage is TRBV11-2 and J usage is TRBJ2-7; D ambiguous. CDR1 SGHAT and CDR2 FQNNGV come from the germline V gene. V dropped 3 bases and J dropped 4 bases, with 19 bases sitting between them. The CDR3 is made up of 16 amino acids. The CDR3 is CASSLGRLPSPYEQYF. CDR3 nucleotides: TGTGCCAGCAGCTTGGGAAGGCTCCCCTCACCTTACGAGCAGTACTTC.

The V and J genes are TRBV30 and TRBJ1-2; D unclear. This CDR3 spans 13 amino acids. V was pared by 5 bases and J by 11 bases, with 21 bases between. Germline values: CDR1 GTSNPN, CDR2 SVGIG (reference sequence). This CDR3 is CAWDKIPPHEYTF. DNA for the CDR3: TGTGCCTGGGACAAAATCCCACCTCATGAGTACACCTTC.

The V call is TRBV4-1, the J call TRBJ2-7; 8 nucleotides match TRBD2. The CDR3 covers 16 residues. The V gene end was trimmed by 0 bases and the J gene end by 3 bases; junction bases not matched to a gene: 7. The germline gives CDR1 MGHRA, CDR2 YSYEKL. CDR3 sequence reads: CASSQEAGADIYEQYF. CDR3 bases: TGCGCCAGCAGCCAAGAAGCGGGGGCGGATATCTACGAGCAGTACTTC.

A few counts support this clonotype. This chain uses TRBV6-2 or TRBV6-3 with TRBJ2-7; tentative D call: TRBD1 (6 bases). Trimming took 4 bases from V and 0 from J, leaving 22 bases between them. Germline loops: CDR1 MNHEY, CDR2 SVGEGT. The CDR3 length is 18 residues. The CDR3 DNA sequence: TGTGCCAGCAGTTTTTTCGCTGTGGGGCAGGGGAACTCCTACGAGCAGTACTTC. This encodes CASSFFAVGQGNSYEQYF.

This clonotype turned up a few times. V gene TRBV7-9 combines with J gene TRBJ2-4; D possibly corresponds to TRBD1 (5 bases). V was pared by 0 bases and J by 6 bases, with 15 bases between. Germline CDR1 reads SEHNR; CDR2 reads FQNEAQ (reference sequence). This CDR3 is built from 16 residues. The CDR3 reads CASSLARQPGVNIQYF. CDR3 nucleotide sequence: TGTGCCAGCAGCTTAGCCCGACAGCCAGGCGTAAACATTCAGTACTTC.

With respect to this clonotype: A much larger clone differs by one base, so this may be a read error. V gene TRBV6-5 combines with J gene TRBJ1-3; 8 bases agree with TRBD1. Germline CDR1 MNHEY, CDR2 SVGAGI. The CDR3 is 15 residues long. For the CDR3, the DNA is TGTACCAGCAGTTACGGCAGGGGGCCTGGAAACACCATATATTTT. Translated, it gives CTSSYGRGPGNTIYF.

J is TRBJ2-1 and V is TRBV7-9; 8 bases agree with TRBD1. J gave up 3 bases and V 5 bases, and 6 bases lay outside the gene matches. This CDR3 comprises 15 residues. Germline loops: CDR1 SEHNR, CDR2 FQNEAQ (reference sequence). The CDR3 region is CASSVGQGYYNEQFF. DNA for the CDR3: TGTGCCAGCAGCGTCGGACAGGGTTACTACAATGAGCAGTTCTTC.

This clonotype was found many times. The chain joins TRBV20-1 to TRBJ2-3, with a possible D match to TRBD2 (5 bases). Per germline, CDR1 DFQATT and CDR2 SNEGSKA (reference sequence). The CDR3 extends over 14 amino acids. CDR3 sequence: CTPWASPSGDTQYF. The CDR3 DNA reads TGCACCCCTTGGGCTAGCCCGAGCGGAGATACGCAGTATTTT.

This clonotype turned up a few times. J is TRBJ1-1 and V is TRBV19; D unclear. CDR3 length equals 16 residues. Germline V lookup: CDR1 LNHDA, CDR2 SQIVND (reference sequence). V shed 3 bases and J shed 0 bases, with 14 bases lying between them. CDR3 sequence: CASSIVPATMNTEAFF. CDR3 nucleotide sequence: TGTGCCAGTAGTATCGTACCAGCAACTATGAACACTGAAGCTTTCTTT.

The V gene is TRBV5-4, the J gene TRBJ2-3, with 7 bases aligning to TRBD2. V lost 0 bases, J lost 4 bases, and 5 bases stayed unmatched. CDR3 length: 15 amino acids. CDR1 is SGHNT, CDR2 YYREEE, per germline (reference sequence). CDR3 in amino acids: CASSLGLADPDTQYF. CDR3 DNA: TGTGCCAGCAGCTTGGGGCTAGCGGACCCAGATACGCAGTATTTT. The full variable domain, its missing parts supplied by reference TRBV5-4 and TRBJ2-3, is ETGVTQSPTHLIKTRGQQVTLRCSSQSGHNTVSWYQQALGQGPQFIFQYYREEENGRGNFPPRFSGLQFPNYSSELNVNALELDDSALYLCASSLGLADPDTQYFGPGTRLTVL.

This clonotype occurred many times. The rearrangement links TRBV9 to TRBJ2-2; tentatively, D is TRBD1 (5 bases). Germline V gene data show CDR1 as SGDLS and CDR2 as YYNGEE. The CDR3 extends over 15 amino acids. Trimming stripped 0 bases from V and 7 bases from J, with 13 bases between. In DNA form, the CDR3 reads TGTGCCAGCAGCGTAGAAGCAGGGCTAGTCGGGGAGCTGTTTTTT. It encodes CASSVEAGLVGELFF.

This clonotype was counted only a few times. The junction departs from the called germline gene at one end, perhaps through a read error. This chain links TRBV7-8 with TRBJ2-3, with TRBD1 matching 8 bases. The CDR3 contains 14 residues. Germline CDR1 reads SGHVS; CDR2 reads FQNEAQ. The CDR3 bases are TGTGCCAGCAGCTTAGTAGGGGGGACAGGTACGCAGTATTTT. Its translation is CASSLVGGTGTQYF.

The chain combines TRBV27 with TRBJ1-6; 8 bases align to TRBD1. Trimming cost V 4 bases and J 0 bases; bases outside gene matches: 5. The CDR3 is made up of 17 amino acids. Germline assignment: CDR1 MNHEY and CDR2 SMNVEV (reference sequence). CDR3 region: CASSSPGQGSYNSPLHF. The CDR3 DNA follows: TGTGCCAGCAGTTCGCCCGGACAGGGCTCCTATAATTCACCCCTCCACTTT.

Regarding this clonotype: A much bigger clone sits one base away, suggesting this may be a read error. The chain links TRBV29-1 to TRBJ1-2, with a weak D call TRBD1 (5 bases). The CDR3 is made up of 14 amino acids. Germline loops: CDR1 SQVTM, CDR2 ANQGSEA. The CDR3 DNA sequence: TGCAGCGTTGAAGCAGGCCAGACAGCCTATGGCTACGCCTTC. It codes for CSVEAGQTAYGYAF. The complete variable domain, with remaining parts taken from reference TRBV29-1 and TRBJ1-2, reads SAVISQKPSRDICQRGTSLTIQCQVDSQVTMMFWYRQQPGQSLTLIATANQGSEATYESGFVIDKFPISRPNLTFSTLTVSNMSPEDSSIYLCSVEAGQTAYGYAFGSGTRLTVV.

Concerning this clonotype: A much larger clone lies one base from this, so it may be a read error. V is TRBV6-5 and J is TRBJ2-7; 8 bases are a match to TRBD1. The germline gives CDR1 MNHEY, CDR2 SVGAGI. CDR3 length: 14 amino acids. The CDR3 region is CASRQGVYSYGQYF. CDR3 DNA sequence: TGTGCCAGCAGACAGGGGGTATACTCCTACGGGCAGTACTTC.

In its sample, this clonotype was seen many times. This chain uses TRBV5-1 with TRBJ2-7; TRBD2 agrees at 8 bases. This CDR3 comprises 19 residues. J lost 0 bases, V lost 0 bases, and 14 bases had no gene match. Germline CDR1 reads SGHRS; CDR2 reads YFSETQ. CDR3 sequence (DNA): TGCGCCAGCAGCTTGGCGCTAGCGGGTAGAGAACCGAACTCCTACGAGCAGTACTTC. Translated: CASSLALAGREPNSYEQYF.

As for this clonotype: One base away lies a much larger clone, so this may be a sequencing read error. The chain recombines TRBV21-1 with TRBJ2-7; the D call TRBD2 from the table was never checked on the DNA. TRBV21-1 is a pseudogene. The CDR3 extends over 14 amino acids. The CDR3 protein is CASSKRRVAYGQYF. CDR3 nucleotide sequence: TGTGCCAGCAGCAAAAGGAGGGTCGCCTACGGGCAGTACTTC.

There are a few counts of this clonotype. V usage is TRBV6-2 or TRBV6-3 and J usage is TRBJ2-7; tentative D call: TRBD2 (7 bases). The CDR3 extends over 16 amino acids. V was clipped by 2 bases and J by 2 bases, with 16 bases between them. CDR1 is MNHEY and CDR2 is SVGEGT in the germline V gene. CDR3 sequence: CASSYPWRGGAYEQYF. The CDR3 bases are TGTGCCAGCAGTTACCCCTGGAGGGGGGGTGCCTACGAGCAGTACTTC.

This clonotype was counted at least ten times. The rearrangement joins TRBV6-2 or TRBV6-3 to TRBJ1-5, with 8 bases lining up with TRBD1. CDR1 MNHEY and CDR2 SVGEGT come from the germline V gene. J lost 3 bases, V lost 4 bases, and 8 bases had no gene match. This CDR3 comprises 16 residues. CDR3 sequence: CASSSFGQGLNQPQHF. The DNA for the CDR3 is TGTGCCAGCAGTTCCTTCGGACAGGGCCTCAATCAGCCCCAGCATTTT.

This clonotype was recorded many times. This chain's CDR3 is CASSLERGSVQYF. CDR3 nucleotides: TGTGCCAGCAGCTTAGAGAGAGGTTCTGTCCAGTACTTC. The rearrangement joins TRBV7-9 to TRBJ2-5; the D is unclear. Germline V gene data show CDR1 as SEHNR and CDR2 as FQNEAQ (reference sequence). The V and J ends lost 1 base and 10 bases respectively, with 13 bases between them. This CDR3 contains 13 residues.